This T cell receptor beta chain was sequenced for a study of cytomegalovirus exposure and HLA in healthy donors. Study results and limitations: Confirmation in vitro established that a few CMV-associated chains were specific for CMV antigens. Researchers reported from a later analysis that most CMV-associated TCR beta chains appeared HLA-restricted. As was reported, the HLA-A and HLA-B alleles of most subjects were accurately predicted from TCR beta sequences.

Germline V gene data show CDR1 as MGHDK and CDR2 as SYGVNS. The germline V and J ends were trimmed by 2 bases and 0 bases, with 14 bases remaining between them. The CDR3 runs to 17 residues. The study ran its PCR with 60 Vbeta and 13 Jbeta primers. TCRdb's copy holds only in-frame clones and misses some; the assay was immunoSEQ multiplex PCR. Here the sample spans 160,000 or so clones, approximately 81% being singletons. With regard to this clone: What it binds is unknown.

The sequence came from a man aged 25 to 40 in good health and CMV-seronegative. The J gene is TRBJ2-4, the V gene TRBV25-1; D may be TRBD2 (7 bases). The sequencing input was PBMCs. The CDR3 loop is CASSEGGARLAKNIQYF. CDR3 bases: TGTGCCAGCAGTGAAGGGGGGGCAAGACTAGCCAAAAACATTCAGTACTTC.